This TCR beta chain was recorded in a study of neoadjuvant anti-PD-1 for oral cavity cancer. Of note for this clone: Its antigen remains unknown.

Study-wide points: Only a few patients per response group were TCR-analyzed; validation needed.

J gave up 0 bases and V 6 bases, and 9 bases lay outside the gene matches. The CDR3 length is 16 residues. Looked up from germline, CDR1 is SNHLY and CDR2 is FYNNEI. Time point given: after neoadjuvant nivolumab, at surgical resection. No culture or expansion preceded analysis of these blood cells. The table came from immunoSEQ multiplex PCR; TCRdb's copy has only in-frame clones and leaves some out. The sample has tens of thousands of clones, about 88% seen once. The sample was PBMCs, taken after nivolumab (anti-PD-1) treatment. The TCR was taken from a person aged 35-79 years with oral cavity squamous cell carcinoma. V and J are TRBV2 and TRBJ2-7; the match to TRBD2 covers 9 bases. The CDR3 DNA sequence: TGTGCCAGCAGGGGTGGGTTTAGCGGGAGCTCCTACGAGCAGTACTTC. Its protein is CASRGGFSGSSYEQYF.